In its sample, the clone carrying this T cell receptor (beta chain) was seen once. The data were obtained in a study of blood T cell repertoires in COVID-19. Study-level information: The samples span acute and convalescent COVID-19 from the United States, Italy and Spain. The cDNA or gDNA used as material had been derived from T cells, B-cell-depleted T cells, or PBMCs.

Germline V gene sequence: CDR1 MNHEY, CDR2 SMNVEV (reference sequence). The CDR3 spans 13 residues. Trimming pared 0 bases from V and 2 bases from J, leaving 4 bases between. Sequenced by immunoSEQ multiplex PCR; TCRdb stores in-frame clones only, minus some. The sample has roughly 200,000 clones; 87% are singletons. The J gene is TRBJ1-2, the V gene TRBV27; D unresolved. The sample comprised peripheral blood. This clonotype originated in a woman between 18 and 30 years old who had recovered from COVID-19. In nucleotides, the CDR3 is TGTGCCAGCAGTTTATCCTACAACTATGGCTACACCTTC. Its translation is CASSLSYNYGYTF.